This T cell receptor beta chain was profiled in a study of cytotoxic CD8 clonotypes in ibrutinib-treated CLL. Study in general: For this cohort, patients were some eleven relapsed/refractory and under 16 treatment-naive, while some 18 were IGHV unmutated.

Repertoires were generated with immunoSEQ multiplex PCR, while TCRdb's copy carries only in-frame clones and drops some. The profile shows approximately 350,000 clones, roughly 70% of them singletons. The V gene's germline CDR1 is SGHTA and CDR2 FQGNSA. V lost 5 bases to trimming and J lost 2 bases, with 13 bases between them. The CDR3 spans 14 residues. The rearrangement uses TRBV7-2 and TRBJ2-7; weak D call: TRBD1 (5 bases). Sequencing used PBMCs, obtained after 36 months of ibrutinib treatment. The clonotype originates from a human donor with chronic lymphocytic leukemia. The DNA for the CDR3 is TGTGCCAGCAGCCCAGGGCCTCCCGCCTACGAGCAGTACTTC. This sequence encodes CASSPGPPAYEQYF.